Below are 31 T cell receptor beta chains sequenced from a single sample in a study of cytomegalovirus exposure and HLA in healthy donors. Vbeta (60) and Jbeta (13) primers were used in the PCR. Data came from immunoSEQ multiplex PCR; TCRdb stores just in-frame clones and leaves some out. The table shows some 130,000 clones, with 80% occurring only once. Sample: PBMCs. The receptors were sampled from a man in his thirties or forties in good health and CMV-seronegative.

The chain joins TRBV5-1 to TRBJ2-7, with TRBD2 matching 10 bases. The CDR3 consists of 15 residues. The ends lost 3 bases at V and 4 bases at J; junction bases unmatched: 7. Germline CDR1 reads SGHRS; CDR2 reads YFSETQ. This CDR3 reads CASSSSSGRPYEQYF. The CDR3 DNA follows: TGCGCCAGCAGCTCGAGTAGCGGGAGGCCTTACGAGCAGTACTTC.

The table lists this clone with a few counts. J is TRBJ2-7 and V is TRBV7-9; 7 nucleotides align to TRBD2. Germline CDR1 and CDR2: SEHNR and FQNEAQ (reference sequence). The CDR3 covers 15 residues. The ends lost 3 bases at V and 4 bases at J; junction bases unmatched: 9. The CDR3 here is CASSLGWSGAYEQYF. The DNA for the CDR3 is TGTGCCAGCAGCTTGGGGTGGAGCGGGGCGTACGAGCAGTACTTC.

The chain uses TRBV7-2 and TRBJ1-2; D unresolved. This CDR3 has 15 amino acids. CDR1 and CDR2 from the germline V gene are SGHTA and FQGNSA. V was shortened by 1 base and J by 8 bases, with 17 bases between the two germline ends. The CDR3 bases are TGTGCCAGCAGCTTAGGGCACACCACCTTAGCGGGCTACACCTTC. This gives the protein CASSLGHTTLAGYTF.

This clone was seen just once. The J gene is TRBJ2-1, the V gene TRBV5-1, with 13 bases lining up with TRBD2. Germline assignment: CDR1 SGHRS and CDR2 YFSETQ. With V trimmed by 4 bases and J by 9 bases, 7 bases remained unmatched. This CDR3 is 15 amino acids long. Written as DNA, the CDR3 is TGCGCCAGCAGCCCGACTAGCGGGAGGTTGGTTGAGCAGTTCTTC. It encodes CASSPTSGRLVEQFF. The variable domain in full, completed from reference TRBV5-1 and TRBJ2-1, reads KAGVTQTPRYLIKTRGQQVTLSCSPISGHRSVSWYQQTPGQGLQFLFEYFSETQRNKGNFPGRFSGRQFSNSRSEMNVSTLELGDSALYLCASSPTSGRLVEQFFGPGTRLTVL.

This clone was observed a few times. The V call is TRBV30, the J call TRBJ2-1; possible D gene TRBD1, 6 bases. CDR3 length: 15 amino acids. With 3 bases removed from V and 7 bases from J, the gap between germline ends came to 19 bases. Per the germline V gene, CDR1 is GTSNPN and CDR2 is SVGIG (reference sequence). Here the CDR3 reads CAWSLWGTKGNEQFF. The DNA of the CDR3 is TGTGCCTGGAGCCTATGGGGGACAAAAGGGAATGAGCAGTTCTTC.

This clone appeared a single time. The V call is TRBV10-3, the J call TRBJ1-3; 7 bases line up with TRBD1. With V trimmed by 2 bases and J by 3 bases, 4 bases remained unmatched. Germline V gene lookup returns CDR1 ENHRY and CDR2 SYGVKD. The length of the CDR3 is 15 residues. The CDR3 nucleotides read TGTGCCATCAGTGAGGGGGCAGGGGGTGGAAACACCATATATTTT. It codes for CAISEGAGGGNTIYF.

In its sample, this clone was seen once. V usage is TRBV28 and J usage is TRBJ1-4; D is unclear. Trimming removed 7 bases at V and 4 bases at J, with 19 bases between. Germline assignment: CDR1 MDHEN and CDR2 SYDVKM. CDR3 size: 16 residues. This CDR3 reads CASTVYIQPSNEKLFF. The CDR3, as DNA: TGTGCCAGCACCGTTTATATCCAACCGAGTAATGAAAAACTGTTTTTT.

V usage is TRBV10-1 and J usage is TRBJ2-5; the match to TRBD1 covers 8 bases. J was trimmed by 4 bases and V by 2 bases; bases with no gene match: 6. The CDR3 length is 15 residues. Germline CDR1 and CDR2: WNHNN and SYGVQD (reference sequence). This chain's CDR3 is CASSEGQGDRETQYF. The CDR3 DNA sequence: TGCGCCAGCAGTGAGGGACAGGGAGACAGAGAGACCCAGTACTTC.

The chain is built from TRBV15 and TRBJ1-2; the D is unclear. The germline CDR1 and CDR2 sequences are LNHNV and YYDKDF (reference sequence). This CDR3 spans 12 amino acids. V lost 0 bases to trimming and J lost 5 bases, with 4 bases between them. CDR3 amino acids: CATSRDQYGYTF. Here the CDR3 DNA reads TGTGCCACCAGCAGAGATCAGTATGGCTACACCTTC.

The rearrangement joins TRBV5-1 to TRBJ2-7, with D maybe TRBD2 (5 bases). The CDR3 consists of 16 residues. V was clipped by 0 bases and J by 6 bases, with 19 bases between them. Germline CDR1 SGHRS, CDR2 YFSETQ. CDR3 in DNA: TGCGCCAGCAGCTTGGGGGGTCTCCGGGGTCCCGGCGAGCAGTACTTC. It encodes CASSLGGLRGPGEQYF.

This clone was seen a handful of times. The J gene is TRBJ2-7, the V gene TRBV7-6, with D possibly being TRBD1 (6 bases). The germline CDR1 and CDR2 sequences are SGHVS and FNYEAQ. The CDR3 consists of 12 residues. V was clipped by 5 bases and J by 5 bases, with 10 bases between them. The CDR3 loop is CASSPRGDEQYF. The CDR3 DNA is TGTGCCAGCAGCCCCAGGGGCGACGAGCAGTACTTC.

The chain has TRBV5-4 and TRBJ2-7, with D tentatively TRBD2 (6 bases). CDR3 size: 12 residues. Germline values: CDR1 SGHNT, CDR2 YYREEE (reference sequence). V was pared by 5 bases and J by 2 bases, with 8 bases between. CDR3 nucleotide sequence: TGTGCCAGCAGTCGGGAGACCTACGAGCAGTACTTC. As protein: CASSRETYEQYF.

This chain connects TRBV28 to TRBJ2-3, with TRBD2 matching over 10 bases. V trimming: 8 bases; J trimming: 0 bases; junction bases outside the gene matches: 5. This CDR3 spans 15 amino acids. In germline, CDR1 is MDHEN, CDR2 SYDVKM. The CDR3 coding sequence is TGTGCCAGCGGAGCGGGGGGGTCTAGCACAGATACGCAGTATTTT. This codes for CASGAGGSSTDTQYF.

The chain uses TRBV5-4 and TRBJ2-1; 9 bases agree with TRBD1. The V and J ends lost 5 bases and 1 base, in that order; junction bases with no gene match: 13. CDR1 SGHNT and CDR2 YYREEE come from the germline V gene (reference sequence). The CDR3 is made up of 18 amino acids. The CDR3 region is CASRPGQGTARSYNEQFF. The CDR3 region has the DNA TGTGCCAGCAGGCCGGGACAGGGAACAGCTAGGTCCTACAATGAGCAGTTCTTC. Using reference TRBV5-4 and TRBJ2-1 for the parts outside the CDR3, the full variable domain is ETGVTQSPTHLIKTRGQQVTLRCSSQSGHNTVSWYQQALGQGPQFIFQYYREEENGRGNFPPRFSGLQFPNYSSELNVNALELDDSALYLCASRPGQGTARSYNEQFFGPGTRLTVL.

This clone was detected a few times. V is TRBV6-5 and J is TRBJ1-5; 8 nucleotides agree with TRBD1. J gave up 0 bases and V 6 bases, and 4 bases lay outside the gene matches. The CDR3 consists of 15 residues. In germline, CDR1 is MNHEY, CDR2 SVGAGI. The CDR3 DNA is TGTGCCAGCAGCCCCGGGACAGGTAGCAATCAGCCCCAGCATTTT. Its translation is CASSPGTGSNQPQHF.

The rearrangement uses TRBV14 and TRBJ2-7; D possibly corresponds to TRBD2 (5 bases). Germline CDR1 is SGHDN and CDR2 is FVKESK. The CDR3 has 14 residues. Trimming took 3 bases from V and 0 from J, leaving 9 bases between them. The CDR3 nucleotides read TGTGCCAGCAGCCAGACGGGGAGCTCCTACGAGCAGTACTTC. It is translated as CASSQTGSSYEQYF.

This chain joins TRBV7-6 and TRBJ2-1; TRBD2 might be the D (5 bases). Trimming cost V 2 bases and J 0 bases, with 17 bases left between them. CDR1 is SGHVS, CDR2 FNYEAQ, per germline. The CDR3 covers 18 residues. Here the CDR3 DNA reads TGTGCCAGCAGCTTAAGGTTCGATGGACTGAGCTCCTACAATGAGCAGTTCTTC. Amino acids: CASSLRFDGLSSYNEQFF.

The CDR3: CASREQGQGSYEQYF. CDR3 nucleotide sequence: TGTGCCAGTAGGGAGCAGGGACAGGGGTCCTACGAGCAGTACTTC. The chain recombines TRBV19 with TRBJ2-7; 10 bases line up with TRBD1. The CDR3 totals 15 residues. In germline, CDR1 is LNHDA, CDR2 SQIVND (reference sequence). The J segment lost 1 base and the V segment lost 6 bases, leaving 6 bases of the junction unmatched.

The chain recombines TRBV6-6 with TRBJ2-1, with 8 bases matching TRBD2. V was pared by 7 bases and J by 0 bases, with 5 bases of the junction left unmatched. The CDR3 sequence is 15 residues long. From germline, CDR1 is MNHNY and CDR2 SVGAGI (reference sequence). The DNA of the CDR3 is TGTGCCAGCACCCAGCGGGGGAGCTCCTACAATGAGCAGTTCTTC. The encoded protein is CASTQRGSSYNEQFF.

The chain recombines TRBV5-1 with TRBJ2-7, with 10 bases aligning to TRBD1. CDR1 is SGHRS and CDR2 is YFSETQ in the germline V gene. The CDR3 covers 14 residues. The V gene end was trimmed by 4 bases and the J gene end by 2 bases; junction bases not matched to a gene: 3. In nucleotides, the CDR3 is TGCGCCAGCAGCGTGGGACAGGGGCCCTACGAGCAGTACTTC. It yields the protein CASSVGQGPYEQYF.

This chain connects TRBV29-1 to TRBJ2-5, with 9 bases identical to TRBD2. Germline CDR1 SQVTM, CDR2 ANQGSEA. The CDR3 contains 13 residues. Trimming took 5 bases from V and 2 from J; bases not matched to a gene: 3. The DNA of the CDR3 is TGCAGCGTTCTGACTAGCGGACAAGAGACCCAGTACTTC. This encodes CSVLTSGQETQYF.

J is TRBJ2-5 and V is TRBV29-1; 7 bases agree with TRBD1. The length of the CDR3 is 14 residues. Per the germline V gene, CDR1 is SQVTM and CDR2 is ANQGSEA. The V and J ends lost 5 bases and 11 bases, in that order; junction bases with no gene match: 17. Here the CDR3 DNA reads TGCAGCGTTAAGGGGGCAGGGTTATCGGGTGAGCAGTACTTC. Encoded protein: CSVKGAGLSGEQYF.

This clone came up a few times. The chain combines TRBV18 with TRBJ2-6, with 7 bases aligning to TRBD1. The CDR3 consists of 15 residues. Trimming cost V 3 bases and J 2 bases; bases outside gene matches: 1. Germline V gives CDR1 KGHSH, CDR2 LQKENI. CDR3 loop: CASSPGQAGANVLTF. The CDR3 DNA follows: TGTGCCAGCTCACCCGGACAGGCTGGGGCCAACGTCCTGACTTTC.

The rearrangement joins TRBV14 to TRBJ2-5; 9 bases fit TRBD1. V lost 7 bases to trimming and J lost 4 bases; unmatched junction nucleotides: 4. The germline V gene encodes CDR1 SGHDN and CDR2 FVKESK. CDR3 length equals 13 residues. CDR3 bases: TGTGCCAGCAACAGGGGGCTAGGAGAGACCCAGTACTTC. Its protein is CASNRGLGETQYF.

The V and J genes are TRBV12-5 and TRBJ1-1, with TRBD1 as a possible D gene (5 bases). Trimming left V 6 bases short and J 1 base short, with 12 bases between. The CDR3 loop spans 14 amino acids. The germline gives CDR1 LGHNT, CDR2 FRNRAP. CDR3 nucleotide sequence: TGTGCTAGTGGCCCAGGGTATGGGAACACTGAAGCTTTCTTT. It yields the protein CASGPGYGNTEAFF.

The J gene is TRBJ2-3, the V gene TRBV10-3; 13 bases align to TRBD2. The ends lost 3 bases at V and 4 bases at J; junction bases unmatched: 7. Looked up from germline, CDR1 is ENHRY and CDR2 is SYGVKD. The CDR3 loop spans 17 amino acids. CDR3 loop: CAISDGLLAGGPDTQYF. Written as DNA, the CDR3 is TGTGCCATCAGTGACGGCCTACTAGCGGGAGGGCCAGATACGCAGTATTTT.

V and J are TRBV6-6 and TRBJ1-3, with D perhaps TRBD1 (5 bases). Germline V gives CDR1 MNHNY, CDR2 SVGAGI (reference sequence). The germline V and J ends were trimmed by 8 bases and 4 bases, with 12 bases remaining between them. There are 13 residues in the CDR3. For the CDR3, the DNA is TGTGCCAGCGGGTGGGGCAGGGGAAACACCATATATTTT. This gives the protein CASGWGRGNTIYF.

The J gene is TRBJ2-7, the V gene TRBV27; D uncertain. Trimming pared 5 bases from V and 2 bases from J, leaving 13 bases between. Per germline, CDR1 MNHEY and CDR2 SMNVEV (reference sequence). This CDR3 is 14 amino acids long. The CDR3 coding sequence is TGTGCCAGCAGTCCGCGGAGAATCACCTACGAGCAGTACTTC. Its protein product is CASSPRRITYEQYF.

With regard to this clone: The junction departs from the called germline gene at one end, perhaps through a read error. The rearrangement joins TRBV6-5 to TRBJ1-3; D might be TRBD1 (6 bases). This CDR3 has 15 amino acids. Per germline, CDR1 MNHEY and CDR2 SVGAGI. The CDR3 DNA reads TGTGCCAGTAGTTACGCTTACAGGGCTGGAAACACCATATATTTT. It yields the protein CASSYAYRAGNTIYF.

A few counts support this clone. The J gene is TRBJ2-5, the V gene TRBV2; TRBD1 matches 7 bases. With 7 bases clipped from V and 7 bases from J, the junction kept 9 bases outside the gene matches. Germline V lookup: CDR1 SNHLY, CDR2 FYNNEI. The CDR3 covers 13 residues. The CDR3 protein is CASTIDRVRTQYF. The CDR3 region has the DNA TGTGCCAGCACAATTGACAGGGTTCGGACCCAGTACTTC.

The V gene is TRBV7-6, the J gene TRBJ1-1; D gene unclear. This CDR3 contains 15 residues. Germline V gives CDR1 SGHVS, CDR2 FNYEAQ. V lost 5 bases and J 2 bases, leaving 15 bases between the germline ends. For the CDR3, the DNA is TGTGCCAGCAGCCGTCGGGAGGGTTTTAACACTGAAGCTTTCTTT. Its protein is CASSRREGFNTEAFF.